This entry describes one T cell receptor (beta chain). Its antigen is unknown. TCRdb re-called the 5' RACE reads with MiXCR, one entry per CDR3 protein. This sample has 200,000 to 250,000 distinct CDR3 sequences, with about 7% found just once. The data belong to a study of identical twins. Study-level findings and limits: Not following the same donors, the study drew its conclusions from cross-sectional statistical analysis. Cord blood beta clonotypes that were abundant carried fewer insertions, and memory repertoires showed no such trend.

Germline loops: CDR1 MNHNS, CDR2 SASEGT. V shed 6 bases and J shed 0 bases, with 12 bases lying between them. This CDR3 contains 14 residues. These data were also filed under a second study, of yellow fever vaccine responses in identical twins. As that study records: Reportedly, twins showed a vaccine T cell response that looked partly convergent and partly personalized.

This clonotype originated in a woman under 30 in good health. The chain employs TRBV6-1 and TRBJ2-7; D unresolved. Sequenced: memory (CD45RO+) T cells sorted from blood. CDR3 bases: TGTGCCAGCAGCCCCCGCGGTCGCTCCTACGAGCAGTACTTC. Translated, it gives CASSPRGRSYEQYF.